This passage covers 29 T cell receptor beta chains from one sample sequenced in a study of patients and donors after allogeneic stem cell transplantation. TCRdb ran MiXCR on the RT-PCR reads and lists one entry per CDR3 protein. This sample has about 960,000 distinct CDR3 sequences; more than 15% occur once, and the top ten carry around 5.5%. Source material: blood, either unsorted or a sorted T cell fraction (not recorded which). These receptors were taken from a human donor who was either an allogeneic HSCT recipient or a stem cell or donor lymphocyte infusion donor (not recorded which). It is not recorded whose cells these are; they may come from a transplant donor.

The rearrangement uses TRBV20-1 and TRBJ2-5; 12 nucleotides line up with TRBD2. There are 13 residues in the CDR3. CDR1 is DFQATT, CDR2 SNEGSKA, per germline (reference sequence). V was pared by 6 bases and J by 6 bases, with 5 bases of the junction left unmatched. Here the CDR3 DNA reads TGCAGTGCCCCGACTAGCGGGGGACAGACCCAGTACTTC. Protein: CSAPTSGGQTQYF.

CDR3 in DNA: TGCAGCGTTGGGCGCCCGGGACAACATGGGGGTGAGCAGTTCTTC. This encodes CSVGRPGQHGGEQFF. The J gene is TRBJ2-1, the V gene TRBV29-1; possible D gene TRBD1, 6 bases. This CDR3 is built from 15 residues. CDR1 is SQVTM, CDR2 ANQGSEA, per germline. V was trimmed by 4 bases and J by 9 bases, leaving 22 bases between them.

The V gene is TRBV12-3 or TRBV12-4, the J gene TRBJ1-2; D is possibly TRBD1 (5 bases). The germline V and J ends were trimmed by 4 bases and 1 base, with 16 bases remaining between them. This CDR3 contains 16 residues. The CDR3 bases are TGTGCCAGCAGTTCTACGGGGGAGTGGAATAACTATGGCTACACCTTC. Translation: CASSSTGEWNNYGYTF.

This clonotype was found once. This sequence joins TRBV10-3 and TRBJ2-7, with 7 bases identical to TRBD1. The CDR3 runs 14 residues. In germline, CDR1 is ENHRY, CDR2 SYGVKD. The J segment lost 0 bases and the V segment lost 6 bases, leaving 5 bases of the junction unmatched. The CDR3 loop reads CAISRGDSSYEQYF. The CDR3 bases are TGTGCCATCAGCCGAGGGGACAGCTCCTACGAGCAGTACTTC.

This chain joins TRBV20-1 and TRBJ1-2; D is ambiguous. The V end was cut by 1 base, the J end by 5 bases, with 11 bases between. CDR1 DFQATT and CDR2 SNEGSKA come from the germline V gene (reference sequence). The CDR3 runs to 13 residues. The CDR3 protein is CSARVGLLYGYTF. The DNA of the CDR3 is TGCAGTGCTAGAGTGGGCTTGCTTTATGGCTACACCTTC.

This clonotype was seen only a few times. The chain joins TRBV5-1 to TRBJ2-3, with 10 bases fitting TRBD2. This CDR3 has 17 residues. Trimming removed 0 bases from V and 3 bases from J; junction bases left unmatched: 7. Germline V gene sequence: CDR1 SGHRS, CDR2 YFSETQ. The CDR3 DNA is TGCGCCAGCAGCTTGGGGTCTAGCGGGGGTCTTACAGATACGCAGTATTTT. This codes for CASSLGSSGGLTDTQYF.

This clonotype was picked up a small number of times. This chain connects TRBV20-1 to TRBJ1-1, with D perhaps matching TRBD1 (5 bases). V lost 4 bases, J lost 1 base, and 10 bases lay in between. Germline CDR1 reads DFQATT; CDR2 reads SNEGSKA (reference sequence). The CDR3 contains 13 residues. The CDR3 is CSAKGTKNTEAFF. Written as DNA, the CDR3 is TGCAGTGCTAAAGGGACGAAGAACACTGAAGCTTTCTTT.

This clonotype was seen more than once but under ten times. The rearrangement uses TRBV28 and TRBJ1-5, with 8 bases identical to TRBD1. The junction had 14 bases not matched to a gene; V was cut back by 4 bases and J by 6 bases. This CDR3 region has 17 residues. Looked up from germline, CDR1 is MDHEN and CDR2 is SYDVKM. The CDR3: CASSSHLGQGASQPQHF. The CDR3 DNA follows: TGTGCCAGCAGTTCTCACCTGGGGCAGGGGGCTAGTCAGCCCCAGCATTTT.

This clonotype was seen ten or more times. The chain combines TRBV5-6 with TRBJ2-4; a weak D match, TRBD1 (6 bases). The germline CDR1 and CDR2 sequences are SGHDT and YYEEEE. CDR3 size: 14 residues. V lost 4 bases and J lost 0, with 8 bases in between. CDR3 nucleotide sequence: TGTGCCAGCAGCCTGGGACAAGCCAAAAACATTCAGTACTTC. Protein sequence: CASSLGQAKNIQYF.

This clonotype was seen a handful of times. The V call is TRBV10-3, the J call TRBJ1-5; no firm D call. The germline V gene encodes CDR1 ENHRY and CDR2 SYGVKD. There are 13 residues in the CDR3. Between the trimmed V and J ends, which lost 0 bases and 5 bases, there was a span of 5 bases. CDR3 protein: CAISESYDQPQHF. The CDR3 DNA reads TGTGCCATCAGTGAGTCTTATGATCAGCCCCAGCATTTT.

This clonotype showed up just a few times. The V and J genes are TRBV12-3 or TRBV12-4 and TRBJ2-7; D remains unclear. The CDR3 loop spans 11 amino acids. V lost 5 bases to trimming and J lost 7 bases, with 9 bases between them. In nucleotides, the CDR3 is TGTGCCAGCAGTCCTCAATGGGAGCAGTACTTC. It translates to CASSPQWEQYF.

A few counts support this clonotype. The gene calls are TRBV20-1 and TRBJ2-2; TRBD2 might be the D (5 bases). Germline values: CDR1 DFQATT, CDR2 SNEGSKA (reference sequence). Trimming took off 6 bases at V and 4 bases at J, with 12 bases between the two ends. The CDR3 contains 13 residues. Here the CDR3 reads CSARRQITGELFF. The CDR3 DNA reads TGCAGTGCCCGGAGGCAGATCACCGGGGAGCTGTTTTTT.

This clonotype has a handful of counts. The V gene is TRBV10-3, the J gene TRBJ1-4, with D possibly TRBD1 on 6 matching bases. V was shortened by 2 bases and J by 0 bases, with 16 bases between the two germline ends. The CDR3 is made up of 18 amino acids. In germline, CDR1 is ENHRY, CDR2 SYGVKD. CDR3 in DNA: TGTGCCATCAGTGAGACCCACAGGGTTACCGCAACTAATGAAAAACTGTTTTTT. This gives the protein CAISETHRVTATNEKLFF.

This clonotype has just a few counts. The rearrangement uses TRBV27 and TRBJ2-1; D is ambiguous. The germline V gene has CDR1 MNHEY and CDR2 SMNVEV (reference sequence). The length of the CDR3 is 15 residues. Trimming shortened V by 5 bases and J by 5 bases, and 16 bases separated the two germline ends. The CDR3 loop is CASSPTGPVDNEQFF. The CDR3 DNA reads TGTGCCAGCAGTCCAACCGGACCAGTCGACAATGAGCAGTTCTTC.

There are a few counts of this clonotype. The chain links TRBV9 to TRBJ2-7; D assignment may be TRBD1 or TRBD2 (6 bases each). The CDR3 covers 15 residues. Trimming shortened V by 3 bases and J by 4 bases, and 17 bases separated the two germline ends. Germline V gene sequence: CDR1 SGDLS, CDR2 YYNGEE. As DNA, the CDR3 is TGTGCCAGCAGCGGTGGAGGGGGGTCGGGGTACGAGCAGTACTTC. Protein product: CASSGGGGSGYEQYF.

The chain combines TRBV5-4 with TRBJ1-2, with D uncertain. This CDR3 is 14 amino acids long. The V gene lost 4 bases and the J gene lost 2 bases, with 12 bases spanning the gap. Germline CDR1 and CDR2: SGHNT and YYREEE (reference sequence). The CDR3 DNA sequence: TGTGCCAGCAGCCCTGAGGTAGAAAACTATGGCTACACCTTC. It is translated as CASSPEVENYGYTF.

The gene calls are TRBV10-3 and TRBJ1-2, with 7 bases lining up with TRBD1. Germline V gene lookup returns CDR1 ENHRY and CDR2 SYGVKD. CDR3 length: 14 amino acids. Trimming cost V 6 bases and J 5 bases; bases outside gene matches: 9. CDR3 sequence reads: CAIRPDREEYGYTF. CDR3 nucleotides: TGTGCCATCAGACCAGACAGGGAAGAATATGGCTACACCTTC.

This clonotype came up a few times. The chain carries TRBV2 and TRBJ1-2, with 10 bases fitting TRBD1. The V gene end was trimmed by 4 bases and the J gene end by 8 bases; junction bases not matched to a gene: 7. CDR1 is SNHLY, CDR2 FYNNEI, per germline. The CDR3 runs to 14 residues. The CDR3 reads CASSGQGAPGGYTF. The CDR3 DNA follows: TGTGCCAGCAGTGGACAGGGGGCCCCGGGGGGCTACACCTTC.

The CDR3 sequence: CASSQGIDIGHEQYF. The CDR3 nucleotides read TGCGCCAGCAGCCAAGGGATAGACATCGGCCACGAGCAGTACTTC. The chain employs TRBV4-3 and TRBJ2-7; D is ambiguous. The CDR3 consists of 15 residues. The V and J ends lost 1 base and 5 bases respectively, with 15 bases between them. Germline V lookup: CDR1 LGHNA, CDR2 YSLEER.

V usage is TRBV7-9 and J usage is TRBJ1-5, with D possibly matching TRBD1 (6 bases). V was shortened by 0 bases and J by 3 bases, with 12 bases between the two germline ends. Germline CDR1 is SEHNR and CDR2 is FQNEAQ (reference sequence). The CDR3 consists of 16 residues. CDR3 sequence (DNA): TGTGCCAGCAGCTTAGCGCTGGGGGCCCTCAATCAGCCCCAGCATTTT. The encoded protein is CASSLALGALNQPQHF.

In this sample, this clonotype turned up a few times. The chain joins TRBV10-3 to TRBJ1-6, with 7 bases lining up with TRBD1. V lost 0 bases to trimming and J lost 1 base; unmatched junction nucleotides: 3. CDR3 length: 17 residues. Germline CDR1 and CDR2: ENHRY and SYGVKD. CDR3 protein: CAISESQGGSYNSPLHF. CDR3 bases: TGTGCCATCAGTGAGTCCCAGGGGGGATCCTATAATTCACCCCTCCACTTT.

This CDR3 is CASSLVVSSGRGYTF. The CDR3 DNA follows: TGTGCCAGCAGCTTAGTAGTATCGTCGGGCAGGGGCTACACCTTC. J is TRBJ1-2 and V is TRBV7-8; D is uncertain. The germline gives CDR1 SGHVS, CDR2 FQNEAQ. This CDR3 has 15 residues. V lost 1 base, J lost 8 bases, and 17 bases lay in between.

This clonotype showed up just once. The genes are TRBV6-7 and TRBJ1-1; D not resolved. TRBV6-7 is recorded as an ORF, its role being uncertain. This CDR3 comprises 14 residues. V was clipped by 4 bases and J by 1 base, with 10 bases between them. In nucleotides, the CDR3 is TGTGCCAGCAGTTCCCACAGCGCGAACACTGAAGCTTTCTTT. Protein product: CASSSHSANTEAFF.

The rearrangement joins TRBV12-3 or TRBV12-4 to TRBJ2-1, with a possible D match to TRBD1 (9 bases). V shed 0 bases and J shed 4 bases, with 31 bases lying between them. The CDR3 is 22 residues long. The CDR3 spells CASSLAVGDRAWREVQYNEQFF. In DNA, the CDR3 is TGTGCCAGCAGTTTAGCCGTAGGGGACAGGGCTTGGCGGGAGGTTCAGTACAATGAGCAGTTCTTC.

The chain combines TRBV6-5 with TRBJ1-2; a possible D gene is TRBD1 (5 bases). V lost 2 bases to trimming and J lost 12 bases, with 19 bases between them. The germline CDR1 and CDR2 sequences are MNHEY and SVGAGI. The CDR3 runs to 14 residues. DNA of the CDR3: TGTGCCAGCAGTTACGACGCAGGGACGGTTCTACACACCTTC. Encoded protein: CASSYDAGTVLHTF.

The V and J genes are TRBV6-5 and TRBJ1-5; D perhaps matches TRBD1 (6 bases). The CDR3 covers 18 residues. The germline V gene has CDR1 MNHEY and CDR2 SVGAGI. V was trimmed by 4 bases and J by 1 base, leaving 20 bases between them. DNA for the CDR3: TGTGCCAGCAGTTCCAACCCTCCTCGCAGGGGCAGCAATCAGCCCCAGCATTTT. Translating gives CASSSNPPRRGSNQPQHF.

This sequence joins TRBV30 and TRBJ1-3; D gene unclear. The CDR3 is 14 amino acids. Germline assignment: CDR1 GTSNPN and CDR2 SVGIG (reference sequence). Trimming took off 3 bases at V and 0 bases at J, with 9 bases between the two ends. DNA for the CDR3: TGTGCCTGGAGGCCAGTCCTCTCTGGAAACACCATATATTTT. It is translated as CAWRPVLSGNTIYF.

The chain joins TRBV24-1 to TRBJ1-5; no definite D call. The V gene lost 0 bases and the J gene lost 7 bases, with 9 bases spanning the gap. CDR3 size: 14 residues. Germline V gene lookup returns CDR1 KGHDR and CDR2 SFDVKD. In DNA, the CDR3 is TGTGCCACCAGTGATTTGCACGGGTTACAGCCCCAGCATTTT. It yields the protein CATSDLHGLQPQHF.

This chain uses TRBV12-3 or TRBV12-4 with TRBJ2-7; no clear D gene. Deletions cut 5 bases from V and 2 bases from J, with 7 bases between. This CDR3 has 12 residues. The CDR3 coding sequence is TGTGCCAGCAGTATGGGGACCTACGAGCAGTACTTC. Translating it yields CASSMGTYEQYF.